Each of the 25 T cell receptor beta chains below was sequenced from the same sample in a study of cytomegalovirus exposure and HLA in healthy donors. The PCR used 60 Vbeta and 13 Jbeta primers. The assay was immunoSEQ multiplex PCR, and TCRdb's table has in-frame clones only and misses some. The sample has approximately 120,000 clones, approximately 80% seen once. Sequencing was done on a sample of PBMCs. These receptors originate from a man aged 40-55 years in good health and CMV-seronegative.

This clone showed up just once. This chain links TRBV7-2 with TRBJ1-5; D is uncertain. V dropped 5 bases and J dropped 10 bases, with 18 bases sitting between them. CDR3 length: 14 residues. CDR1 SGHTA and CDR2 FQGNSA come from the germline V gene. The CDR3 DNA reads as TGTGCCAGCAGCCCCCGGAGGGCTCGTGAACCCCAGCATTTT. It specifies CASSPRRAREPQHF. The full variable domain, rest sourced from reference TRBV7-2 and TRBJ1-5, is GAGVSQSPSNKVTEKGKDVELRCDPISGHTALYWYRQSLGQGLEFLIYFQGNSAPDKSGLPSDRFSAERTGGSVSTLTIQRTQQEDSAVYLCASSPRRAREPQHFGDGTRLSIL.

The chain is built from TRBV7-3 and TRBJ2-6, with no clear D. The germline V and J ends were trimmed by 5 bases and 1 base, with 12 bases remaining between them. CDR1 is SGHTA, CDR2 FQGTGA, per germline. CDR3 length: 16 residues. CDR3 nucleotides: TGTGCCAGCAGCCCCGGAGTTAGATCTGGGGCCAACGTCCTGACTTTC. Protein: CASSPGVRSGANVLTF. The whole variable domain, filled in from reference TRBV7-3 and TRBJ2-6, reads GAGVSQTPSNKVTEKGKYVELRCDPISGHTALYWYRQSLGQGPEFLIYFQGTGAADDSGLPNDRFFAVRPEGSVSTLKIQRTERGDSAVYLCASSPGVRSGANVLTFGAGSRLTVL.

As regards this clone: The sample contains more than one DNA sequence encoding this CDR3. The genes are TRBV5-6 and TRBJ2-7, with D possibly TRBD2 on 6 matching bases. Between the trimmed V and J ends, which lost 5 bases and 1 base, there was a span of 13 bases. This CDR3 has 14 amino acids. From germline, CDR1 is SGHDT and CDR2 YYEEEE. In DNA form, the CDR3 reads TGTGCCAGCAGAGGGACGGGGGAATCCTACGAGCAGTACTTC. It codes for CASRGTGESYEQYF. The full variable domain, with the rest looked up from reference TRBV5-6 and TRBJ2-7, is DAGVTQSPTHLIKTRGQQVTLRCSPKSGHDTVSWYQQALGQGPQFIFQYYEEEERQRGNFPDRFSGHQFPNYSSELNVNALLLGDSALYLCASRGTGESYEQYFGPGTRLTVT.

This chain uses TRBV18 with TRBJ1-5; 12 nucleotides match TRBD1. The CDR3 has 18 amino acids. V lost 0 bases to trimming and J lost 0 bases; unmatched junction nucleotides: 3. Germline CDR1 is KGHSH and CDR2 is LQKENI. For the CDR3, the DNA is TGTGCCAGCTCACCACCGGGACAGGGGGCGGGTAGCAATCAGCCCCAGCATTTT. Protein sequence: CASSPPGQGAGSNQPQHF.

This chain connects TRBV29-1 to TRBJ2-7, with D unresolved. Germline values: CDR1 SQVTM, CDR2 ANQGSEA. V lost 6 bases and J 5 bases, leaving 20 bases between the germline ends. The CDR3 extends over 14 amino acids. The CDR3 region has the DNA TGCAGCGTCTCCACTGGGTACGGAAGCGACGAGCAGTACTTC. It yields the protein CSVSTGYGSDEQYF.

In nucleotides, the CDR3 is TGTGCCAGCAGCTTAATCGCGACTAGCATCGGGGAGCTGTTTTTT. It is translated as CASSLIATSIGELFF. The chain has TRBV7-9 and TRBJ2-2; 7 bases agree with TRBD2. J lost 7 bases, V lost 2 bases, and 7 bases had no gene match. Germline V CDR1 and CDR2: SEHNR, FQNEAQ (reference sequence). The CDR3 sequence is 15 residues long.

The chain carries TRBV7-2 and TRBJ2-2, with a tentative D call TRBD1 (5 bases). This CDR3 spans 14 amino acids. Per germline, CDR1 SGHTA and CDR2 FQGNSA. The ends were cut back, 2 bases at V and 7 bases at J, with 11 bases in the middle. CDR3 protein: CASSLSRGHGELFF. The CDR3 DNA follows: TGTGCCAGCAGCTTATCTCGCGGACACGGGGAGCTGTTTTTT.

The V and J genes are TRBV19 and TRBJ1-2, with TRBD1 as a possible D gene (6 bases). Germline CDR1 is LNHDA and CDR2 is SQIVND (reference sequence). The CDR3 loop spans 13 amino acids. The V end was cut by 5 bases, the J end by 5 bases, with 12 bases between. CDR3 in amino acids: CASSPITGYGYTF. The DNA of the CDR3 is TGTGCCAGTAGTCCAATTACAGGGTATGGCTACACCTTC.

The chain employs TRBV28 and TRBJ2-7, with 8 bases fitting TRBD2. With 5 bases clipped from V and 4 bases from J, the junction kept 7 bases outside the gene matches. The CDR3 spans 14 residues. Germline CDR1 and CDR2: MDHEN and SYDVKM. The CDR3 region has the DNA TGTGCCAGCAGTCGGGGGGGCGATTGGTACGAGCAGTACTTC. Its protein product is CASSRGGDWYEQYF.

The rearrangement uses TRBV5-6 and TRBJ2-5; TRBD1 agrees at 8 bases. The length of the CDR3 is 15 residues. V shed 2 bases and J 0 bases; nucleotides not matched to a gene: 3. Germline V gene data show CDR1 as SGHDT and CDR2 as YYEEEE. CDR3 region: CASSFRTGYQETQYF. CDR3 in DNA: TGTGCCAGCAGCTTCCGGACAGGGTACCAAGAGACCCAGTACTTC.

This clone was counted only a few times. The chain has TRBV4-2 and TRBJ2-7; 10 positions agree with TRBD2. Per germline, CDR1 LGHNA and CDR2 YNFKEQ. The CDR3 extends over 17 amino acids. Trimming took 0 bases from V and 0 from J; bases not matched to a gene: 5. The CDR3 nucleotides are TGTGCCAGCAGCCAAGAGAGGACTAGCGGTAGCTCCTACGAGCAGTACTTC. This encodes CASSQERTSGSSYEQYF.

The genes are TRBV7-2 and TRBJ1-6; D remains unclear. This CDR3 contains 17 residues. The germline V gene encodes CDR1 SGHTA and CDR2 FQGNSA. Deletions cut 6 bases from V and 0 bases from J, with 15 bases between. The CDR3 nucleotides read TGTGCCAGCAGTAACACAGCCTTCAGCTCCTATAATTCACCCCTCCACTTT. Protein sequence: CASSNTAFSSYNSPLHF.

The CDR3 loop reads CASGTSGGSYEQYF. CDR3 in DNA: TGTGCCAGCGGAACTAGCGGGGGATCCTACGAGCAGTACTTC. The rearrangement uses TRBV25-1 and TRBJ2-7, with 11 bases lining up with TRBD2. CDR3 length equals 14 residues. Germline lookup yields CDR1 MGHDK and CDR2 SYGVNS. V trimming: 8 bases; J trimming: 1 base; junction bases outside the gene matches: 4.

The chain combines TRBV6-6 with TRBJ2-1; TRBD2 aligns across 9 bases. The ends lost 9 bases at V and 6 bases at J; junction bases unmatched: 9. CDR3 length: 14 residues. Per germline, CDR1 MNHNY and CDR2 SVGAGI (reference sequence). The CDR3 coding sequence is TGTGCCAGTACCGGGACTAGCCTTTCCAATGAGCAGTTCTTC. Protein product: CASTGTSLSNEQFF.

V usage is TRBV10-3 and J usage is TRBJ1-1, with unresolved D. The ends were cut back, 7 bases at V and 2 bases at J, with 17 bases in the middle. The CDR3 runs 15 residues. Germline V CDR1 and CDR2: ENHRY, SYGVKD. CDR3 in DNA: TGTGCCATCACTCAAGACCGACTGAGTAACACTGAAGCTTTCTTT. Amino acid sequence: CAITQDRLSNTEAFF.

The rearrangement links TRBV4-3 to TRBJ2-5; 12 positions agree with TRBD1. The J call is doubtful: the DNA matches TRBJ2-7 better. Germline V lookup: CDR1 LGHNA, CDR2 YSLEER. This CDR3 spans 16 amino acids. This CDR3 is CASSQDGTGGFYEQYF. In DNA, the CDR3 is TGCGCCAGCAGCCAAGATGGGACAGGGGGCTTCTACGAGCAGTACTTC.

The rearrangement uses TRBV29-1 and TRBJ1-1; the match to TRBD1 covers 7 bases. The ends lost 7 bases at V and 4 bases at J; junction bases unmatched: 6. The CDR3 contains 12 residues. Germline V gives CDR1 SQVTM, CDR2 ANQGSEA. The CDR3 DNA reads TGCAGCGACGGACAGGTGGGCACTGAAGCTTTCTTT. Translating gives CSDGQVGTEAFF.

The V gene is TRBV6-1, the J gene TRBJ2-7; 9 bases line up with TRBD1. This CDR3 is built from 15 residues. V shed 5 bases, J shed 6 bases, and the junction held 11 bases outside the gene matches. The germline V gene has CDR1 MNHNS and CDR2 SASEGT. The CDR3 reads CASSLQGAAVSEQYF. Written as DNA, the CDR3 is TGTGCCAGCAGTTTACAGGGGGCGGCGGTATCCGAGCAGTACTTC.

The V call is TRBV2, the J call TRBJ1-1; 12 bases fit TRBD1. The CDR3 is made up of 15 amino acids. Germline values: CDR1 SNHLY, CDR2 FYNNEI. The trim removed 6 bases at V and 6 bases at J, leaving 8 bases unmatched. The CDR3 here is CASREGQGARSEAFF. CDR3 DNA sequence: TGTGCCAGCAGGGAGGGACAGGGGGCTAGGTCTGAAGCTTTCTTT.

This clone is a singleton in its sample. The J gene is TRBJ2-2, the V gene TRBV14, with 7 bases matching TRBD1. J lost 6 bases, V lost 3 bases, and 4 bases had no gene match. The CDR3 covers 14 residues. CDR1 and CDR2 from the germline V gene are SGHDN and FVKESK. The CDR3 DNA reads TGTGCCAGCAGCCACCGGCAGGGGGCCGGGGAGCTGTTTTTT. As protein: CASSHRQGAGELFF.

The chain has TRBV28 and TRBJ1-5; D call uncertain. CDR3 length: 14 amino acids. Deletions cut 6 bases from V and 4 bases from J, with 13 bases between. Germline V CDR1 and CDR2: MDHEN, SYDVKM. This chain's CDR3 is CASSTPRGNQPQHF. CDR3 DNA sequence: TGTGCCAGCAGCACACCCCGGGGAAATCAGCCCCAGCATTTT.

The chain uses TRBV6-5 and TRBJ1-6, with 7 bases that match TRBD1. Germline CDR1 MNHEY, CDR2 SVGAGI. This CDR3 comprises 16 residues. V shed 2 bases and J 7 bases; nucleotides not matched to a gene: 8. Here the CDR3 DNA reads TGTGCCAGCAGTTACGCGGGGACAGCACGAAATTCACCCCTCCACTTT. Residues: CASSYAGTARNSPLHF.

This clone was detected only a few times. The chain couples TRBV28 to TRBJ2-1; tentative D call: TRBD1 (6 bases). The CDR3 spans 14 residues. The germline V and J ends were trimmed by 6 bases and 7 bases, with 16 bases remaining between them. Germline assignment: CDR1 MDHEN and CDR2 SYDVKM. The CDR3 loop is CASREGQGWNEQFF. Written as DNA, the CDR3 is TGTGCCAGCAGAGAGGGGCAGGGGTGGAATGAGCAGTTCTTC.

The gene calls are TRBV27 and TRBJ1-1; D is possibly TRBD1 (6 bases). V lost 2 bases and J lost 5, with 6 bases in between. The CDR3 is 12 residues long. CDR1 MNHEY and CDR2 SMNVEV come from the germline V gene (reference sequence). CDR3 sequence reads: CASSLTGTEAFF. The CDR3 bases are TGTGCCAGCAGTTTAACAGGGACTGAAGCTTTCTTT.

V gene TRBV11-1 combines with J gene TRBJ1-2; no clear D. Germline-derived CDR1 and CDR2 are SGHAT and FQDESV (reference sequence). This CDR3 contains 15 residues. V was pared by 0 bases and J by 4 bases, with 12 bases between. The CDR3 sequence: CASSLAPEGGYGYTF. CDR3 nucleotides: TGTGCCAGCAGCTTAGCCCCGGAGGGAGGCTATGGCTACACCTTC.